The 21 T cell receptor beta chains given below trace back to one sample, sequenced in a study of blood T cell repertoires in COVID-19. Sequencing was performed with immunoSEQ multiplex PCR; in TCRdb, only in-frame clones are kept and a portion is missing. The table has 120,000 or so clones, around 83% seen once; the top ten hold 5.5% to 6%. Sequencing was performed on peripheral blood. The receptor source for this set is an older man with active or convalescent COVID-19.

DNA for the CDR3: TGCAGCGTAGCACAGGCTTCCGGAAACACCATATATTTT. Amino acids: CSVAQASGNTIYF. V usage is TRBV29-1 and J usage is TRBJ1-3; D might be TRBD1 (5 bases). Looked up from germline, CDR1 is SQVTM and CDR2 is ANQGSEA. Trimming removed 6 bases at V and 4 bases at J, with 13 bases between. This CDR3 contains 13 residues.

The V call is TRBV11-2, the J call TRBJ2-5, with D tentatively TRBD2 (6 bases). The CDR3 sequence is 14 residues long. From germline, CDR1 is SGHAT and CDR2 FQNNGV. The germline V and J ends were trimmed by 5 bases and 2 bases, with 12 bases remaining between them. CDR3 in amino acids: CASSPGLTQETQYF. DNA of the CDR3: TGTGCCAGCAGCCCGGGACTGACACAAGAGACCCAGTACTTC.

The genes are TRBV28 and TRBJ2-7, with 8 bases identical to TRBD1. CDR3 size: 16 residues. The J segment lost 2 bases and the V segment lost 4 bases, leaving 10 bases of the junction unmatched. The germline V gene encodes CDR1 MDHEN and CDR2 SYDVKM. The DNA of the CDR3 is TGTGCCAGCAGTTGGGGGCCCGGGACAGGTACCTACGAGCAGTACTTC. It specifies CASSWGPGTGTYEQYF. Complete variable domain (other parts from reference TRBV28 and TRBJ2-7): DVKVTQSSRYLVKRTGEKVFLECVQDMDHENMFWYRQDPGLGLRLIYFSYDVKMKEKGDIPEGYSVSREKKERFSLILESASTNQTSMYLCASSWGPGTGTYEQYFGPGTRLTVT.

This clone was recorded once. This chain joins TRBV7-9 and TRBJ2-3; TRBD2 matches at 8 bases. Germline CDR1 and CDR2: SEHNR and FQNEAQ (reference sequence). The CDR3 consists of 17 residues. V was pared by 2 bases and J by 0 bases, with 7 bases of the junction left unmatched. The DNA for the CDR3 is TGTGCCAGCAGCTTAAGTGAGGCGGGGGGAAGCACAGATACGCAGTATTTT. Translating it yields CASSLSEAGGSTDTQYF.

The chain links TRBV28 to TRBJ2-7, with 7 positions matching TRBD1. Germline V lookup: CDR1 MDHEN, CDR2 SYDVKM. J was trimmed by 0 bases and V by 6 bases; bases with no gene match: 8. The CDR3 sequence is 15 residues long. DNA for the CDR3: TGTGCCAGCAGGAACCACGGACAGGTCTCCTACGAGCAGTACTTC. The encoded protein is CASRNHGQVSYEQYF.

The CDR3 loop is CATSDRREGVAGELFF. The CDR3 DNA reads as TGTGCCACCAGTGATCGCCGAGAAGGGGTGGCCGGGGAGCTGTTTTTT. The chain carries TRBV24-1 and TRBJ2-2, with D possibly TRBD1 on 5 matching bases. This CDR3 has 16 amino acids. V was cut by 3 bases and J by 6 bases, with 16 bases left in between. Germline V gene data show CDR1 as KGHDR and CDR2 as SFDVKD.

V usage is TRBV3-1 (or the pseudogene TRBV3-2) and J usage is TRBJ2-7; D gene uncertain. This CDR3 spans 14 amino acids. Germline V gene data show CDR1 as LGHDT and CDR2 as YNNKEL (reference sequence). V dropped 1 base and J dropped 0 bases, with 7 bases sitting between them. The chain's CDR3 is CASSQVAASYEQYF. The CDR3 DNA is TGTGCCAGCAGCCAAGTAGCAGCCTCCTACGAGCAGTACTTC.

This clone was detected only once. The rearrangement joins TRBV30 to TRBJ2-7; D is perhaps TRBD1 (6 bases). With 7 bases removed from V and 7 bases from J, the gap between germline ends came to 17 bases. CDR1 GTSNPN and CDR2 SVGIG come from the germline V gene (reference sequence). This CDR3 has 12 residues. CDR3 loop: CALTSGTTEQYF. The CDR3, as DNA: TGTGCCTTAACTTCCGGGACAACTGAGCAGTACTTC.

The chain combines TRBV28 with TRBJ1-1, with a tentative D call TRBD1 (6 bases). V gave up 9 bases and J gave up 7 bases, with 15 bases separating them. The CDR3 has 12 amino acids. Germline values: CDR1 MDHEN, CDR2 SYDVKM. CDR3 region: CASAMHRVEAFF. Here the CDR3 DNA reads TGTGCCAGTGCGATGCACAGGGTTGAAGCTTTCTTT.

The genes are TRBV6-5 and TRBJ2-2; TRBD1 agrees at 9 bases. Trimming took 6 bases from V and 4 from J; bases not matched to a gene: 3. The CDR3 runs 14 residues. Germline CDR1 is MNHEY and CDR2 is SVGAGI. The CDR3 region is CASRTGGSTGELFF. CDR3 coding DNA: TGTGCCAGCAGAACAGGGGGCTCCACCGGGGAGCTGTTTTTT.

The rearrangement joins TRBV4-2 to TRBJ1-1; 11 positions agree with TRBD1. After removal of 1 base from V and 4 bases from J, the junction contained 2 bases not matched to a gene. This CDR3 has 15 residues. In germline, CDR1 is LGHNA, CDR2 YNFKEQ. The CDR3 reads CASSQVGTGGTEAFF. Here the CDR3 DNA reads TGTGCCAGCAGCCAAGTAGGGACAGGGGGCACTGAAGCTTTCTTT.

This clone appeared once. This chain connects TRBV5-5 to TRBJ1-1; 8 bases fit TRBD1. This CDR3 region has 13 residues. Germline CDR1 is SGHKS and CDR2 is YYEKEE (reference sequence). Unmatched junction bases numbered 3, after V lost 4 bases and J lost 4 bases. The DNA for the CDR3 is TGTGCCAGCAGCATCGACAGGGGCACTGAAGCTTTCTTT. This translates into CASSIDRGTEAFF.

The J gene is TRBJ2-1, the V gene TRBV7-7; maybe TRBD2 (6 bases). Germline CDR1 SSHAT, CDR2 FNYEAQ (reference sequence). The CDR3 runs 11 residues. Here the CDR3 DNA reads TGTGCTAGCGGCAATTACAATGAGCAGTTCTTC. This codes for CASGNYNEQFF.

V usage is TRBV7-3 and J usage is TRBJ2-3; 7 bases agree with TRBD1. Germline loops: CDR1 SGHTA, CDR2 FQGTGA. The CDR3 is 13 residues long. V lost 3 bases and J lost 5; bases outside the gene matches: 2. The CDR3 loop is CASSFTGEDTQYF. The CDR3 DNA reads as TGTGCCAGCAGCTTTACAGGGGAAGATACGCAGTATTTT.

The chain has TRBV6-5 and TRBJ2-1; TRBD2 is a possible D gene (7 bases). This CDR3 region has 16 residues. V was clipped by 4 bases and J by 4 bases, with 17 bases between them. The germline CDR1 and CDR2 sequences are MNHEY and SVGAGI. CDR3: CASSSGRGDPYNEQFF. The CDR3 DNA is TGTGCCAGCAGTTCAGGGAGGGGGGATCCTTACAATGAGCAGTTCTTC.

The J gene is TRBJ2-5, the V gene TRBV11-3, with TRBD1 matching 11 bases. This CDR3 has 14 amino acids. V was clipped by 5 bases and J by 2 bases; unmatched bases: 1. Germline V gene data show CDR1 as SGHNT and CDR2 as YENEEA. The CDR3 bases are TGTGCCAGCAGCCGGGACAGGGGGCAAGAGACCCAGTACTTC. Its protein is CASSRDRGQETQYF.

The chain links TRBV4-1 to TRBJ2-5; weak D call: TRBD1 (5 bases). Trimming removed 2 bases at V and 3 bases at J, with 16 bases between. CDR3 length equals 16 residues. Germline loops: CDR1 MGHRA, CDR2 YSYEKL. The CDR3 spells CASSQLPGKTKETQYF. CDR3 nucleotide sequence: TGCGCCAGCAGCCAACTCCCAGGGAAAACGAAAGAGACCCAGTACTTC.

Notes on this clone: Compared with germline, one end of the junction differs, possibly owing to a read error. This chain joins TRBV6-5 and TRBJ1-4; TRBD1 agrees at 7 bases. The CDR3 has 15 amino acids. Germline loops: CDR1 MNHEY, CDR2 SVGAGI. CDR3 nucleotide sequence: TGTGCCAGCAGTTACTCAGGGGGCGTGGGTGAAAAACTGCTTTTT. Translated: CASSYSGGVGEKLLF.

V and J are TRBV27 and TRBJ1-2; 8 nucleotides line up with TRBD1. CDR1 and CDR2 (germline): MNHEY, SMNVEV (reference sequence). V gave up 6 bases and J gave up 9 bases; unmatched junction bases: 12. The CDR3 consists of 14 residues. Here the CDR3 reads CASSPPGQGGRYTF. The CDR3 DNA reads as TGTGCCAGCAGCCCCCCCGGACAGGGAGGTCGCTACACCTTC.

The chain couples TRBV6-2 or TRBV6-3 to TRBJ2-7, with TRBD1 as a possible D gene (6 bases). V was clipped by 2 bases and J by 5 bases, with 19 bases between them. Germline CDR1 and CDR2: MNHEY and SVGEGT. This CDR3 is built from 16 residues. This CDR3 reads CASSYRRTELGHEQYF. The DNA of the CDR3 is TGTGCCAGCAGTTACCGCCGGACAGAACTCGGACACGAGCAGTACTTC.

The chain is built from TRBV19 and TRBJ2-7; D gene uncertain. Germline-derived CDR1 and CDR2 are LNHDA and SQIVND (reference sequence). The CDR3 is 13 residues long. Between the trimmed V and J ends, which lost 3 bases and 1 base, there was a span of 7 bases. As DNA, the CDR3 is TGTGCCAGTAGTATGAGCACGTCCTACGAGCAGTACTTC. Translating it yields CASSMSTSYEQYF.